The next 15 T cell receptor beta chains were all read from a single sample in a study of T cells after yellow fever vaccination. TCRdb processed the 5' RACE reads anew with MiXCR; each CDR3 protein has one entry. The sample includes about 160,000 distinct CDR3 sequences, around 7.2% of them seen just once. The specimen comprised CD4+ T cells sorted from PBMCs, sampled roughly 5 days after the first yellow fever vaccination. Source of these receptors: a man aged 18 to 29 who received the YFV17D yellow fever vaccine.

This clonotype has just a few counts. The rearrangement joins TRBV4-2 to TRBJ2-3, with D possibly TRBD2 on 6 matching bases. V was trimmed by 0 bases and J by 1 base, leaving 11 bases between them. The CDR3 is made up of 16 amino acids. Germline lookup yields CDR1 LGHNA and CDR2 YNFKEQ. The CDR3: CASSQEEEGGTDTQYF. In DNA, the CDR3 is TGTGCCAGCAGCCAAGAAGAGGAGGGCGGCACAGATACGCAGTATTTT.

This clonotype was seen a few times. The junction shows a germline mismatch at one end, possibly a read error. The V call is TRBV7-3, the J call TRBJ2-5; 7 bases fit TRBD2. The germline gives CDR1 SGHTA, CDR2 FQGTGA. The CDR3 is 14 amino acids. CDR3 sequence reads: CASSLTGGGETQYF. The CDR3 coding sequence is TGTGCCAGCAGCCTAACGGGGGGTGGAGAGACCCAGTACTTC.

The CDR3 loop is CASNLNGRENSPLHF. CDR3 in DNA: TGCGCCAGCAACCTAAACGGGAGAGAAAATTCACCCCTCCACTTT. The chain carries TRBV5-1 and TRBJ1-6; D gene ambiguous. V lost 6 bases to trimming and J lost 7 bases, with 17 bases between them. This CDR3 comprises 15 residues. CDR1 and CDR2 (germline): SGHRS, YFSETQ.

Of note for this clonotype: This clone may be a read error of a much larger clone one base away. V gene TRBV7-2 combines with J gene TRBJ2-5; TRBD1 or TRBD2 may be the D gene (6 bases each). Per germline, CDR1 SGHTA and CDR2 FQGNSA. CDR3 length equals 11 residues. V was trimmed by 10 bases and J by 13 bases, leaving 19 bases between them. The CDR3 region is CANSPGQRVYF. For the CDR3, the DNA is TGTGCCAACAGTCCAGGACAGCGGGTGTACTTC. Full variable domain (remainder filled in from reference TRBV7-2 and TRBJ2-5): GAGVSQSPSNKVTEKGKDVELRCDPISGHTALYWYRQSLGQGLEFLIYFQGNSAPDKSGLPSDRFSAERTGGSVSTLTIQRTQQEDSAVYLCANSPGQRVYFGPGTRLLVL.

This clonotype was picked up a small number of times. The J gene is TRBJ1-1, the V gene TRBV5-1; no reliable D call. The germline V gene has CDR1 SGHRS and CDR2 YFSETQ. This CDR3 has 15 residues. The V end was cut by 0 bases, the J end by 5 bases, with 14 bases between. CDR3 region: CASSLDGTGGTEAFF. In DNA, the CDR3 is TGCGCCAGCAGCTTGGACGGCACGGGCGGGACTGAAGCTTTCTTT.

This clonotype was recorded at least ten times. This chain links TRBV5-1 with TRBJ2-2; D ambiguous. Trimming shortened V by 4 bases and J by 2 bases, and 9 bases separated the two germline ends. The CDR3 totals 14 residues. Germline CDR1 SGHRS, CDR2 YFSETQ. The CDR3 DNA follows: TGCGCCAGCAGCGATTACACCAACACCGGGGAGCTGTTTTTT. This translates into CASSDYTNTGELFF.

This clonotype was seen ten or more times. The rearrangement links TRBV7-2 to TRBJ2-5; D remains ambiguous. Trimming cost V 1 base and J 0 bases, with 6 bases left between them. CDR3 length: 14 residues. Germline values: CDR1 SGHTA, CDR2 FQGNSA. The CDR3 loop is CASSLGSNQETQYF. Here the CDR3 DNA reads TGTGCCAGCAGCTTAGGTAGTAACCAAGAGACCCAGTACTTC.

This clonotype showed up just a few times. The chain combines TRBV7-2 with TRBJ2-1, with 10 bases fitting TRBD2. There are 15 residues in the CDR3. Germline V gene data show CDR1 as SGHTA and CDR2 as FQGNSA. J lost 3 bases, V lost 5 bases, and 4 bases had no gene match. CDR3: CASSIGLADYNEQFF. The CDR3 region has the DNA TGTGCCAGCAGCATCGGACTAGCGGACTACAATGAGCAGTTCTTC.

The CDR3 nucleotides are TGTGCCAGCAGCGCAAATAATAGCGAGGCGAGAGGAAGAGGGGAGCAGTACGTC. Protein sequence: CASSANNSEARGRGEQYV. This chain joins TRBV6-4 and TRBJ2-7; D is possibly TRBD2 (5 bases). V was pared by 6 bases and J by 7 bases, with 31 bases between. This CDR3 is built from 18 residues. Germline V gene sequence: CDR1 MRHNA, CDR2 SNTAGT.

This clonotype was recorded at least ten times. V gene TRBV20-1 combines with J gene TRBJ2-3; D perhaps matches TRBD1 (6 bases). The CDR3 covers 13 residues. The germline CDR1 and CDR2 sequences are DFQATT and SNEGSKA (reference sequence). The CDR3 bases are TGCAGCTGTTGGCAGGGGCGCACAGATACGCAGTATTTT. Translation: CSCWQGRTDTQYF.

This clonotype has ten or more counts. The V and J genes are TRBV11-2 and TRBJ2-5, with a possible D match to TRBD1 (7 bases). The V gene lost 0 bases and the J gene lost 5 bases, with 10 bases spanning the gap. Germline-derived CDR1 and CDR2 are SGHAT and FQNNGV. The CDR3 length is 14 residues. CDR3: CASSLEAGGETQYF. The CDR3, as DNA: TGTGCCAGCAGCTTAGAAGCAGGGGGGGAGACCCAGTACTTC.

There are a few counts of this clonotype. The gene calls are TRBV12-3 or TRBV12-4 and TRBJ2-7, with D hard to call. V lost 3 bases, J lost 3 bases, and 9 bases lay in between. This CDR3 has 13 amino acids. The CDR3: CASSLLRFYEQYF. Here the CDR3 DNA reads TGTGCCAGCAGTTTGTTGAGGTTCTACGAGCAGTACTTC.

This clonotype came up many times. J is TRBJ2-1 and V is TRBV9; D is undetermined. V was trimmed by 4 bases and J by 3 bases, leaving 5 bases between them. The germline gives CDR1 SGDLS, CDR2 YYNGEE. The CDR3 runs to 12 residues. The DNA for the CDR3 is TGTGCCAGCAGCCTTGACTACAATGAGCAGTTCTTC. The encoded protein is CASSLDYNEQFF.

Many counts were recorded for this clonotype. CDR3 in DNA: TGTGCCAGTAGCCTCGGCCGGGGGGCTGGTAACACCGGGGAGCTGTTTTTT. Protein sequence: CASSLGRGAGNTGELFF. The genes are TRBV19 and TRBJ2-2; tentatively, D is TRBD2 (7 bases). The V gene's germline CDR1 is LNHDA and CDR2 SQIVND (reference sequence). This CDR3 is built from 17 residues. Deletions cut 6 bases from V and 2 bases from J, with 19 bases between.

On this clonotype: One junction end disagrees with the germline gene, perhaps due to a read error. V gene TRBV28 combines with J gene TRBJ1-1, with D unresolved. The CDR3 is 13 residues long. Germline V gene data show CDR1 as MDHEN and CDR2 as SYDVKM. CDR3 region: CASRAPWNSEAFF. As DNA, the CDR3 is TGTGCCAGTAGGGCGCCCTGGAACTCTGAAGCTTTCTTT.